The 18 T cell receptor beta chains listed next were all sequenced from one sample in a study of blood T cell repertoires in COVID-19. Measured with immunoSEQ multiplex PCR; TCRdb has only the in-frame clones, and not every one. In the table there are some 27,000 clones, roughly 84% of which are singletons. The sequencing input was peripheral blood. The receptors here all came from a human donor in a cohort sampled during active COVID-19. The donor label of this sample is uncertain.

There are a few counts of this clone. The chain has TRBV4-2 and TRBJ1-6; 10 bases are shared with TRBD1. This CDR3 region has 16 residues. The germline V gene has CDR1 LGHNA and CDR2 YNFKEQ. Trimming removed 0 bases from V and 7 bases from J; junction bases left unmatched: 3. The CDR3 DNA reads as TGTGCCAGCAGCCAAGATGGGGACAGGGGCAATTCACCCCTCCACTTT. It is translated as CASSQDGDRGNSPLHF.

The chain has TRBV5-1 and TRBJ2-2; D perhaps matches TRBD2 (6 bases). The germline V gene encodes CDR1 SGHRS and CDR2 YFSETQ. The V and J ends lost 3 bases and 1 base respectively, with 7 bases between them. This CDR3 is 14 amino acids long. CDR3 sequence: CASSYGGNTGELFF. CDR3 nucleotides: TGCGCCAGCAGCTACGGGGGGAACACCGGGGAGCTGTTTTTT.

This clone has a handful of counts. The rearrangement uses TRBV24-1 and TRBJ2-7, with 8 bases matching TRBD2. J gave up 3 bases and V 3 bases, and 9 bases lay outside the gene matches. CDR3 length: 16 residues. Per germline, CDR1 KGHDR and CDR2 SFDVKD. CDR3 DNA sequence: TGTGCCACCAGTGATAATGCGGCGGGGGGCCTCTACGAGCAGTACTTC. Its protein product is CATSDNAAGGLYEQYF.

CDR3 bases: TGTGCCAGCAGCCTTCGAGGAAACACCGGGGAGCTGTTTTTT. It encodes CASSLRGNTGELFF. The rearrangement uses TRBV11-1 and TRBJ2-2, with D unclear. This CDR3 contains 14 residues. Germline CDR1 and CDR2: SGHAT and FQDESV (reference sequence). V shed 5 bases and J shed 2 bases, with 9 bases lying between them.

The CDR3 protein is CASSYRPGHGAYEQYF. CDR3 coding DNA: TGTGCCAGCAGTTATAGGCCGGGACATGGGGCCTACGAGCAGTACTTC. This chain joins TRBV6-5 and TRBJ2-7, with a weak D call TRBD1 (6 bases). The germline V and J ends were trimmed by 3 bases and 2 bases, with 17 bases remaining between them. Germline V gives CDR1 MNHEY, CDR2 SVGAGI. The CDR3 consists of 16 residues.

The J gene is TRBJ1-6, the V gene TRBV14; D remains unclear. Germline CDR1 reads SGHDN; CDR2 reads FVKESK. CDR3 length: 15 amino acids. Trimming cost V 0 bases and J 6 bases, with 9 bases left between them. Here the CDR3 DNA reads TGTGCCAGCAGCCAAGAAACAGCGGCTAATTCACCCCTCCACTTT. Protein sequence: CASSQETAANSPLHF.

The V call is TRBV9, the J call TRBJ2-5, with 10 bases aligning to TRBD2. Unmatched junction bases numbered 2, after V lost 3 bases and J lost 0 bases. CDR3 size: 15 residues. Germline CDR1 SGDLS, CDR2 YYNGEE. The CDR3 loop reads CASSERGGNQETQYF. In nucleotides, the CDR3 is TGTGCCAGCAGCGAGCGGGGGGGGAACCAAGAGACCCAGTACTTC.

The V and J genes are TRBV5-5 and TRBJ2-3, with TRBD2 matching 16 bases. Trimming removed 3 bases from V and 3 bases from J; junction bases left unmatched: 4. Germline V CDR1 and CDR2: SGHKS, YYEKEE (reference sequence). The CDR3 has 17 residues. As DNA, the CDR3 is TGTGCCAGCAGCTGGGGACTAGCGGGGGGGAGGACAGATACGCAGTATTTT. Translated: CASSWGLAGGRTDTQYF.

CDR3 bases: TGTGCCAGCAGCACCCTGTTTCGAGATACGCAGTATTTT. Residues: CASSTLFRDTQYF. V is TRBV21-1 and J is TRBJ2-3; no check of the table's D call, TRBD2, against the DNA was made. TRBV21-1 is deemed a pseudogene. The CDR3 spans 13 residues.

The V and J genes are TRBV19 and TRBJ1-2; 9 bases fit TRBD1. The germline CDR1 and CDR2 sequences are LNHDA and SQIVND (reference sequence). Germline trimming cut 9 bases from V and 7 bases from J; bases unmatched to any gene: 6. This CDR3 region has 12 residues. CDR3: CASRQGVVGYTF. DNA for the CDR3: TGTGCCAGCCGACAGGGGGTCGTTGGCTACACCTTC. Filled out from reference TRBV19 and TRBJ1-2, the complete variable domain reads DGGITQSPKYLFRKEGQNVTLSCEQNLNHDAMYWYRQDPGQGLRLIYYSQIVNDFQKGDIAEGYSVSREKKESFPLTVTSAQKNPTAFYLCASRQGVVGYTFGSGTRLTVV.

This clone was observed once. The J gene is TRBJ2-3, the V gene TRBV7-2, with 7 bases aligning to TRBD2. The junction had 8 bases not matched to a gene; V was cut back by 1 base and J by 4 bases. The CDR3 sequence is 16 residues long. The germline gives CDR1 SGHTA, CDR2 FQGNSA. This chain's CDR3 is CASSLVPGRAADTQYF. The CDR3 DNA follows: TGTGCCAGCAGCTTAGTGCCAGGGAGGGCAGCAGATACGCAGTATTTT.

The chain is built from TRBV9 and TRBJ2-7; the D gene is possibly TRBD1 (6 bases). V dropped 4 bases and J dropped 4 bases, with 21 bases sitting between them. This CDR3 is built from 16 residues. From germline, CDR1 is SGDLS and CDR2 YYNGEE. CDR3 sequence: CASSPSGTRERYEQYF. CDR3 nucleotide sequence: TGTGCCAGCAGCCCTTCCGGGACAAGGGAACGATACGAGCAGTACTTC.

The gene calls are TRBV3-1 (or the pseudogene TRBV3-2) and TRBJ2-7; D unclear. This CDR3 has 14 residues. V was shortened by 1 base and J by 1 base, with 8 bases between the two germline ends. Germline V gene sequence: CDR1 LGHDT, CDR2 YNNKEL (reference sequence). Written as DNA, the CDR3 is TGTGCCAGCAGCCAAGGCCCGGAGTCCTACGAGCAGTACTTC. It codes for CASSQGPESYEQYF.

V is TRBV7-3 and J is TRBJ2-1; TRBD1 agrees at 9 bases. Germline assignment: CDR1 SGHTA and CDR2 FQGTGA. This CDR3 is 17 amino acids long. J lost 7 bases, V lost 5 bases, and 15 bases had no gene match. This CDR3 is CASSQYTGTGNWNEQFF. In nucleotides, the CDR3 is TGTGCCAGCAGCCAATATACCGGGACAGGGAATTGGAATGAGCAGTTCTTC.

This chain connects TRBV23-1 to TRBJ2-7, with unresolved D. TRBV23-1 is an ORF; its function is uncertain. CDR3 length: 13 residues. Trimming took off 0 bases at V and 5 bases at J, with 8 bases between the two ends. As DNA, the CDR3 is TGCGCCAGCAGTCAATCTTGCAGAAACGAGCAGTACTTC. Amino acid sequence: CASSQSCRNEQYF.

V usage is TRBV7-8 and J usage is TRBJ2-7, with 13 nucleotides matching TRBD2. The CDR3 has 16 residues. Losses at the gene ends were 4 bases for V and 6 bases for J; bases not matched to a gene: 9. CDR1 SGHVS and CDR2 FQNEAQ come from the germline V gene. CDR3 sequence: CASSSRLAGGLGEQYF. CDR3 bases: TGTGCCAGCAGCTCCCGACTAGCGGGGGGCTTGGGCGAGCAGTACTTC.

The chain links TRBV3-1 (or the pseudogene TRBV3-2) to TRBJ1-2, with D perhaps TRBD1 (5 bases). The V end lost 6 bases, the J end lost 1 base, and 21 bases lay between the germline ends. The CDR3 runs 17 residues. Germline V gene sequence: CDR1 LGHDT, CDR2 YNNKEL (reference sequence). The CDR3 protein is CASRPWGRGLDNYGYTF. The CDR3 DNA reads as TGTGCCAGCAGACCTTGGGGGAGGGGCCTTGATAACTATGGCTACACCTTC.

The CDR3 coding sequence is TGTGCCAGTAGTATGCATGGGGACAGTTATAGCAATCAGCCCCAGCATTTT. Its protein product is CASSMHGDSYSNQPQHF. The gene calls are TRBV19 and TRBJ1-5, with 7 bases fitting TRBD1. The CDR3 spans 17 residues. V lost 3 bases and J lost 0; bases outside the gene matches: 8. The V gene's germline CDR1 is LNHDA and CDR2 SQIVND (reference sequence).